These 26 T cell receptor beta chains share one sample of origin, sequenced in a study of T cell responses to AZD1222 COVID-19 vaccine. The table came from immunoSEQ multiplex PCR; TCRdb's copy has only in-frame clones and leaves some out. In the table there are approximately 150,000 clones, about 90% of which are singletons. The specimen comprised peripheral blood, sampled on day 0 of AZD1222 vaccination. The source of these receptors is an adult in good health.

The rearrangement uses TRBV5-5 and TRBJ2-3; D is undetermined. The V gene lost 4 bases and the J gene lost 0 bases, with 15 bases spanning the gap. From germline, CDR1 is SGHKS and CDR2 YYEKEE (reference sequence). The CDR3 is 16 residues long. The CDR3 loop reads CASSRQGGASTDTQYF. The CDR3 coding sequence is TGTGCCAGCAGCCGCCAAGGCGGTGCTAGCACAGATACGCAGTATTTT.

This chain connects TRBV6-5 to TRBJ1-1; the match to TRBD1 covers 7 bases. V lost 5 bases and J lost 4; bases outside the gene matches: 10. From germline, CDR1 is MNHEY and CDR2 SVGAGI. The CDR3 is 15 residues long. The CDR3 DNA reads as TGTGCCAGCAGTCAGCAGGGGGGTGGGACCACTGAAGCTTTCTTT. Encoded protein: CASSQQGGGTTEAFF.

The chain combines TRBV6-2 or TRBV6-3 with TRBJ2-1; D gene uncertain. CDR1 is MNHEY, CDR2 SVGEGT, per germline. V was pared by 1 base and J by 6 bases, with 4 bases between. CDR3 length: 12 amino acids. Here the CDR3 reads CASSYYGNEQFF. In DNA form, the CDR3 reads TGTGCCAGCAGTTACTACGGCAATGAGCAGTTCTTC.

This clone occurred a few times. V usage is TRBV7-3 and J usage is TRBJ2-2, with D perhaps TRBD2 (5 bases). V was pared by 5 bases and J by 5 bases, with 12 bases between. CDR1 is SGHTA and CDR2 is FQGTGA in the germline V gene. The CDR3 totals 14 residues. The CDR3 here is CASSLGRGTGELFF. CDR3 nucleotides: TGTGCCAGCAGCCTGGGCCGAGGGACCGGGGAGCTGTTTTTT.

The chain employs TRBV30 and TRBJ2-7, with a weak D call TRBD2 (5 bases). The germline V gene has CDR1 GTSNPN and CDR2 SVGIG (reference sequence). The CDR3 runs 13 residues. V lost 8 bases to trimming and J lost 0 bases, with 14 bases between them. CDR3 sequence: CAGGRSSSYEQYF. The CDR3 region has the DNA TGTGCCGGAGGACGTAGTTCCTCCTACGAGCAGTACTTC.

The V gene is TRBV18, the J gene TRBJ1-1; a weak D match, TRBD1 (5 bases). There are 14 residues in the CDR3. Trimming stripped 6 bases from V and 5 bases from J, with 16 bases between. Germline values: CDR1 KGHSH, CDR2 LQKENI. CDR3 coding DNA: TGTGCCAGCTCCCGAGCACATGAGGGGACTGAAGCTTTCTTT. Translation gives CASSRAHEGTEAFF.

This clone appeared once. The V call is TRBV4-3, the J call TRBJ1-5; no clear D gene. The CDR3 covers 15 residues. The germline gives CDR1 LGHNA, CDR2 YSLEER. With 5 bases removed from V and 2 bases from J, the gap between germline ends came to 13 bases. CDR3 coding DNA: TGCGCCAGCAGCAAGGCACTGGACCGCAATCAGCCCCAGCATTTT. Translation gives CASSKALDRNQPQHF.

The gene calls are TRBV19 and TRBJ1-4, with 7 bases lining up with TRBD1. V was clipped by 7 bases and J by 6 bases; unmatched bases: 5. Germline CDR1 and CDR2: LNHDA and SQIVND (reference sequence). This CDR3 region has 13 residues. CDR3 region: CASKVGGDEKLFF. The CDR3 nucleotides read TGTGCCAGTAAAGTAGGGGGCGATGAAAAACTGTTTTTT.

The chain combines TRBV3-1 (or the pseudogene TRBV3-2) with TRBJ1-4; no clear D gene. Per the germline V gene, CDR1 is LGHDT and CDR2 is YNNKEL (reference sequence). V lost 4 bases and J lost 8, with 23 bases in between. The CDR3 covers 17 residues. CDR3 coding DNA: TGTGCCAGCAGCCGTTTATACCCTCTCGAGAGAGAAGAAAAACTGTTTTTT. It encodes CASSRLYPLEREEKLFF.

The chain has TRBV7-3 and TRBJ1-1, with 8 bases fitting TRBD1. This CDR3 spans 14 amino acids. CDR1 is SGHTA, CDR2 FQGTGA, per germline. Trimming at V came to 4 bases and at J to 5 bases, leaving 6 bases not matched to a gene. The CDR3 is CASSSGGAGTEAFF. The CDR3 region has the DNA TGTGCCAGCAGCTCAGGGGGCGCAGGTACTGAAGCTTTCTTT. The variable domain in full, with the rest retrieved from reference TRBV7-3 and TRBJ1-1, is GAGVSQTPSNKVTEKGKYVELRCDPISGHTALYWYRQSLGQGPEFLIYFQGTGAADDSGLPNDRFFAVRPEGSVSTLKIQRTERGDSAVYLCASSSGGAGTEAFFGQGTRLTVV.

This rearrangement joins TRBV12-5 to TRBJ2-3; no reliable D call. V was pared by 3 bases and J by 10 bases, with 14 bases between. This CDR3 region has 13 residues. The germline V gene has CDR1 LGHNT and CDR2 FRNRAP. The CDR3 reads CASGLGPAWAQYF. CDR3 coding DNA: TGTGCTAGTGGTTTAGGGCCCGCTTGGGCGCAGTATTTT.

The genes are TRBV28 and TRBJ2-2, with TRBD1 matching over 8 bases. The CDR3 is 17 residues long. Germline V gene sequence: CDR1 MDHEN, CDR2 SYDVKM. V trimming: 5 bases; J trimming: 5 bases; junction bases outside the gene matches: 13. The CDR3 region is CASSPHVGQGYTGELFF. For the CDR3, the DNA is TGTGCCAGCAGTCCCCATGTAGGACAGGGTTATACCGGGGAGCTGTTTTTT. The complete variable domain, with remaining parts taken from reference TRBV28 and TRBJ2-2, reads DVKVTQSSRYLVKRTGEKVFLECVQDMDHENMFWYRQDPGLGLRLIYFSYDVKMKEKGDIPEGYSVSREKKERFSLILESASTNQTSMYLCASSPHVGQGYTGELFFGEGSRLTVL.

The CDR3 reads CASSQKGELAGGPYEQYF. CDR3 nucleotide sequence: TGCGCCAGCAGCCAAAAGGGGGAACTAGCGGGAGGACCCTACGAGCAGTACTTC. The rearrangement links TRBV4-1 to TRBJ2-7; TRBD2 agrees at 12 bases. V lost 2 bases to trimming and J lost 2 bases; unmatched junction nucleotides: 10. The germline V gene has CDR1 MGHRA and CDR2 YSYEKL. There are 18 residues in the CDR3.

The chain has TRBV2 and TRBJ1-2; no clear D. The germline V gene encodes CDR1 SNHLY and CDR2 FYNNEI. V lost 8 bases and J 0 bases, leaving 13 bases between the germline ends. The CDR3 consists of 14 residues. CDR3 sequence reads: CASEFSPSNYGYTF. The CDR3 DNA reads TGTGCCAGCGAATTTAGCCCCTCTAACTATGGCTACACCTTC.

This clone has just one count. This chain links TRBV19 with TRBJ2-1; a weak D match, TRBD2 (6 bases). CDR1 LNHDA and CDR2 SQIVND come from the germline V gene (reference sequence). The CDR3 runs to 12 residues. Trimming stripped 5 bases from V and 6 bases from J, with 8 bases between. The CDR3 region has the DNA TGTGCCAGTAGTCGGGGGATCAATGAGCAGTTCTTC. This codes for CASSRGINEQFF.

The chain combines TRBV28 with TRBJ2-7; weak D call: TRBD2 (5 bases). Trimming took off 2 bases at V and 3 bases at J, with 17 bases between the two ends. In germline, CDR1 is MDHEN, CDR2 SYDVKM. This CDR3 spans 16 amino acids. CDR3 DNA sequence: TGTGCCAGCAGTTTAACTGGGCGGAGGACGTACTACGAGCAGTACTTC. Translated: CASSLTGRRTYYEQYF.

The chain carries TRBV30 and TRBJ1-2; tentatively, D is TRBD1 (5 bases). The CDR3 length is 16 residues. Germline assignment: CDR1 GTSNPN and CDR2 SVGIG (reference sequence). The ends were cut back, 7 bases at V and 4 bases at J, with 25 bases in the middle. The CDR3 loop reads CAFTTPQDRYFYGYTF. The CDR3 DNA reads TGTGCCTTTACCACCCCTCAAGACAGATATTTCTATGGCTACACCTTC.

The chain couples TRBV3-1 (or the pseudogene TRBV3-2) to TRBJ1-1; 8 bases are shared with TRBD1. The CDR3 is 14 amino acids. Germline assignment: CDR1 LGHDT and CDR2 YNNKEL (reference sequence). Trimming took 4 bases from V and 0 from J; bases not matched to a gene: 1. CDR3 DNA: TGTGCCAGCAGCCTACAGGGGGTGAACACTGAAGCTTTCTTT. Protein: CASSLQGVNTEAFF.

The rearrangement uses TRBV11-2 and TRBJ1-3; D gene ambiguous. The V end lost 2 bases, the J end lost 0 bases, and 8 bases lay between the germline ends. This CDR3 has 15 residues. CDR1 and CDR2 from the germline V gene are SGHAT and FQNNGV. CDR3 coding DNA: TGTGCCAGCAGCTTAATGTCGAGCTCTGGAAACACCATATATTTT. It is translated as CASSLMSSSGNTIYF.

The gene calls are TRBV6-2 or TRBV6-3 and TRBJ1-6, with 10 bases matching TRBD1. This CDR3 comprises 17 residues. V lost 4 bases and J lost 6; bases outside the gene matches: 9. Germline CDR1 MNHEY, CDR2 SVGEGT. The CDR3 sequence is CASSSSRTGGINSPLHF. The CDR3 DNA reads TGTGCCAGCAGTTCCTCCCGGACAGGGGGTATTAATTCACCCCTCCACTTT.

This chain connects TRBV14 to TRBJ1-1; unclear D gene. CDR1 and CDR2 from the germline V gene are SGHDN and FVKESK. The CDR3 runs to 14 residues. V lost 3 bases and J 6 bases, leaving 14 bases between the germline ends. The CDR3 here is CASSHKRPGSEAFF. The CDR3 DNA reads TGTGCCAGCAGCCATAAAAGACCAGGCTCTGAAGCTTTCTTT.

This clone has only a few counts. The chain couples TRBV19 to TRBJ2-7; no clear D gene. The germline CDR1 and CDR2 sequences are LNHDA and SQIVND (reference sequence). The CDR3 is made up of 13 amino acids. Trimming cost V 3 bases and J 9 bases, with 15 bases left between them. CDR3 sequence reads: CASSMASSTGQYF. DNA of the CDR3: TGTGCCAGTAGTATGGCCAGCAGTACCGGGCAGTACTTC. Based on the CDR3 plus reference TRBV19 and TRBJ2-7, the full variable domain is DGGITQSPKYLFRKEGQNVTLSCEQNLNHDAMYWYRQDPGQGLRLIYYSQIVNDFQKGDIAEGYSVSREKKESFPLTVTSAQKNPTAFYLCASSMASSTGQYFGPGTRLTVT.

The chain is built from TRBV5-1 and TRBJ2-7; no definite D call. CDR1 and CDR2 from the germline V gene are SGHRS and YFSETQ. The CDR3 length is 13 residues. Trimming shortened V by 1 base and J by 4 bases, and 9 bases separated the two germline ends. Written as DNA, the CDR3 is TGCGCCAGCAGCTTGTCTCCGAGTTACGAGCAGTACTTC. Encoded protein: CASSLSPSYEQYF.

V and J are TRBV3-1 (or the pseudogene TRBV3-2) and TRBJ2-3; 7 bases are a match to TRBD1. The CDR3 runs 14 residues. V shed 10 bases, J shed 1 base, and the junction held 8 bases outside the gene matches. Germline CDR1 and CDR2: LGHDT and YNNKEL (reference sequence). CDR3 amino acids: CAISRGSGTDTQYF. In DNA form, the CDR3 reads TGTGCCATTAGCAGGGGGTCGGGCACAGATACGCAGTATTTT.

This clone has only a few counts. This chain uses TRBV9 with TRBJ1-2; D ambiguous. The CDR3 is 14 residues long. Germline V lookup: CDR1 SGDLS, CDR2 YYNGEE. V lost 6 bases, J lost 6 bases, and 18 bases lay in between. In DNA form, the CDR3 reads TGTGCCAGCACTAAAAAAGGATTTGATGATGGCTACACCTTC. Protein product: CASTKKGFDDGYTF.

The genes are TRBV7-9 and TRBJ2-2; a weak D match, TRBD1 (6 bases). The CDR3 runs to 12 residues. V shed 4 bases and J shed 9 bases, with 9 bases lying between them. CDR1 and CDR2 (germline): SEHNR, FQNEAQ (reference sequence). The DNA of the CDR3 is TGTGCCAGCAGCTCCAGGGGCCGGGAGCTGTTTTTT. Amino acid sequence: CASSSRGRELFF.